Shown below are 22 T cell receptor beta chains from a single sample sequenced in a study of blood T cell repertoires in COVID-19. Measured with immunoSEQ multiplex PCR; TCRdb has only the in-frame clones, and not every one. The table shows nearly 300,000 clones, with 89% occurring only once. The sequencing sample was made of PBMCs or T cells enriched from blood (not recorded which). Source of these receptors: a woman in her fifties or sixties who had been exposed to COVID-19.

CDR3 amino acids: CATRARGPSTDTQYF. In DNA, the CDR3 is TGTGCCACACGTGCAAGGGGTCCTAGCACAGATACGCAGTATTTT. The rearrangement joins TRBV2 to TRBJ2-3, with a possible D match to TRBD1 (5 bases). CDR3 length: 15 residues. The V end lost 10 bases, the J end lost 0 bases, and 17 bases lay between the germline ends. CDR1 and CDR2 (germline): SNHLY, FYNNEI.

The chain couples TRBV6-1 to TRBJ2-3, with D perhaps matching TRBD2 (5 bases). Looked up from germline, CDR1 is MNHNS and CDR2 is SASEGT. The CDR3 length is 15 residues. Between the trimmed V and J ends, which lost 0 bases and 4 bases, there was a span of 11 bases. In DNA form, the CDR3 reads TGTGCCAGCAGTGAAGCACTGAGGGTGTCAGATACGCAGTATTTT. It yields the protein CASSEALRVSDTQYF.

The rearrangement links TRBV4-2 to TRBJ1-2, with a weak D call TRBD1 (5 bases). Trimming removed 0 bases from V and 10 bases from J, with 9 bases in between. In germline, CDR1 is LGHNA, CDR2 YNFKEQ. The CDR3 covers 12 residues. CDR3 sequence: CASSQDRGFYTF. The CDR3 DNA sequence: TGTGCCAGCAGCCAAGATCGGGGGTTCTACACCTTC.

The gene calls are TRBV14 and TRBJ2-7; D is undetermined. Germline CDR1 and CDR2: SGHDN and FVKESK. Trimming left V 0 bases short and J 6 bases short, with 18 bases between. The CDR3 has 16 amino acids. The CDR3 sequence: CASSQDSALTVREQYF. The DNA of the CDR3 is TGTGCCAGCAGCCAAGATTCTGCACTTACTGTACGCGAGCAGTACTTC.

The V call is TRBV6-1, the J call TRBJ2-2; D is uncertain. Germline V CDR1 and CDR2: MNHNS, SASEGT. The V gene lost 1 base and the J gene lost 4 bases, with 13 bases spanning the gap. The CDR3 covers 16 residues. The CDR3 reads CASSEVVFPSTGELFF. The CDR3 nucleotides are TGTGCCAGCAGTGAAGTTGTGTTTCCGAGCACCGGGGAGCTGTTTTTT.

J is TRBJ2-1 and V is TRBV4-1; 15 nucleotides line up with TRBD2. The CDR3 length is 14 residues. Germline V CDR1 and CDR2: MGHRA, YSYEKL. With V trimmed by 8 bases and J by 9 bases, 5 bases remained unmatched. Written as DNA, the CDR3 is TGCGCCAGCCGAGGACTAGCGGGGGGGCTTGAGCAGTTCTTC. As protein: CASRGLAGGLEQFF.

The chain couples TRBV7-2 to TRBJ1-3, with D possibly being TRBD1 (6 bases). The V gene's germline CDR1 is SGHTA and CDR2 FQGNSA. The CDR3 runs 14 residues. The germline V and J ends were trimmed by 1 base and 6 bases, with 10 bases remaining between them. CDR3 sequence: CASSLVQGPNTIYF. The CDR3 coding sequence is TGTGCCAGCAGCTTAGTACAGGGACCAAACACCATATATTTT.

The V and J genes are TRBV11-2 and TRBJ1-1; the D gene is possibly TRBD1 (5 bases). CDR3 size: 11 residues. Looked up from germline, CDR1 is SGHAT and CDR2 is FQNNGV. The germline V and J ends were trimmed by 8 bases and 1 base, with 5 bases remaining between them. CDR3 sequence: CASGQNTEAFF. In DNA, the CDR3 is TGTGCCAGCGGACAGAACACTGAAGCTTTCTTT. Using reference TRBV11-2 and TRBJ1-1 for the parts outside the CDR3, the full variable domain is EAGVAQSPRYKIIEKRQSVAFWCNPISGHATLYWYQQILGQGPKLLIQFQNNGVVDDSQLPKDRFSAERLKGVDSTLKIQPAKLEDSAVYLCASGQNTEAFFGQGTRLTVV.

This clone was seen a few times. The DNA of the CDR3 is TGCAGCGTTGAAGATGGGAGACAAGCTTTCTTT. Translated: CSVEDGRQAFF. The chain joins TRBV29-1 to TRBJ1-1; D unresolved. Germline V lookup: CDR1 SQVTM, CDR2 ANQGSEA. The V end lost 0 bases, the J end lost 9 bases, and 8 bases lay between the germline ends. The CDR3 is 11 amino acids.

The V call is TRBV4-1, the J call TRBJ2-5, with D maybe TRBD2 (6 bases). Deletions cut 0 bases from V and 5 bases from J, with 16 bases between. CDR3 length: 16 amino acids. Germline V gene sequence: CDR1 MGHRA, CDR2 YSYEKL. CDR3 coding DNA: TGCGCCAGCAGCCAAGAGGGTTGGGCGGGGAAGGAGACCCAGTACTTC. It encodes CASSQEGWAGKETQYF.

In its sample, this clone was seen once. The V gene is TRBV5-1, the J gene TRBJ1-2; tentatively, D is TRBD1 (5 bases). CDR3 size: 13 residues. V shed 3 bases and J shed 3 bases, with 9 bases lying between them. Germline V lookup: CDR1 SGHRS, CDR2 YFSETQ. CDR3 in DNA: TGCGCCAGCAGCTATGACAGTTACTATGGCTACACCTTC. Its translation: CASSYDSYYGYTF.

This sequence joins TRBV12-2 and TRBJ2-1; the DNA was not compared with TRBD2, the D call given in the table. TRBV12-2 is marked as a pseudogene. The CDR3 has 15 amino acids. In DNA, the CDR3 is TGTGCAAGTCGCTCGCCGGGGGGGCCGTTTAATGAGCAGTTCTTC. Translation: CASRSPGGPFNEQFF.

This clone was detected only once. The CDR3 sequence is CASRSKGALVGYGYTF. The CDR3 nucleotides are TGTGCCAGTAGGAGTAAGGGGGCCCTGGTGGGATATGGCTACACCTTC. The rearrangement links TRBV19 to TRBJ1-2; the match to TRBD1 covers 7 bases. The germline V gene encodes CDR1 LNHDA and CDR2 SQIVND (reference sequence). There are 16 residues in the CDR3. The V gene end was trimmed by 6 bases and the J gene end by 5 bases; junction bases not matched to a gene: 15.

This chain connects TRBV20-1 to TRBJ2-3; 7 bases fit TRBD2. Germline lookup yields CDR1 DFQATT and CDR2 SNEGSKA (reference sequence). The J segment lost 2 bases and the V segment lost 3 bases, leaving 5 bases of the junction unmatched. CDR3 length: 14 residues. In nucleotides, the CDR3 is TGCAGTGCTAGTGGCGGGGGAAACACAGATACGCAGTATTTT. It encodes CSASGGGNTDTQYF.

The V and J genes are TRBV28 and TRBJ1-2; 11 positions agree with TRBD1. The V and J ends lost 6 bases and 7 bases, in that order; junction bases with no gene match: 4. In germline, CDR1 is MDHEN, CDR2 SYDVKM. The CDR3 consists of 13 residues. The CDR3 DNA reads TGTGCCAGCAGCCGGACAGGGGGCGGTGGCTACACCTTC. Translating gives CASSRTGGGGYTF.

The chain joins TRBV5-6 to TRBJ1-1; D remains ambiguous. The germline V gene encodes CDR1 SGHDT and CDR2 YYEEEE. The CDR3 loop spans 14 amino acids. Trimming removed 7 bases from V and 4 bases from J, with 17 bases in between. CDR3 region: CASGLRPRSTEAFF. The CDR3 region has the DNA TGTGCCAGCGGACTCAGGCCCCGGAGCACTGAAGCTTTCTTT.

The chain couples TRBV29-1 to TRBJ1-2, with TRBD1 identical over 9 bases. The J segment lost 6 bases and the V segment lost 6 bases, leaving 2 bases of the junction unmatched. The CDR3 covers 11 residues. Germline V gene data show CDR1 as SQVTM and CDR2 as ANQGSEA. The CDR3, as DNA: TGCAGCGTGACAGGGGGAAATGGCTACACCTTC. It encodes CSVTGGNGYTF. The full variable domain, in which reference TRBV29-1 and TRBJ1-2 provide the parts outside the CDR3, is SAVISQKPSRDICQRGTSLTIQCQVDSQVTMMFWYRQQPGQSLTLIATANQGSEATYESGFVIDKFPISRPNLTFSTLTVSNMSPEDSSIYLCSVTGGNGYTFGSGTRLTVV.

The chain links TRBV4-1 to TRBJ2-5; tentatively, D is TRBD1 (6 bases). The CDR3 is 16 residues long. CDR1 is MGHRA and CDR2 is YSYEKL in the germline V gene. Trimming shortened V by 3 bases and J by 1 base, and 15 bases separated the two germline ends. For the CDR3, the DNA is TGCGCCAGCAGCCACACCGGGACACAACCCCAAGAGACCCAGTACTTC. It codes for CASSHTGTQPQETQYF.

This rearrangement joins TRBV9 to TRBJ2-2, with TRBD1 matching 7 bases. Germline CDR1 reads SGDLS; CDR2 reads YYNGEE. The J segment lost 4 bases and the V segment lost 0 bases, leaving 3 bases of the junction unmatched. This CDR3 has 15 residues. The CDR3 protein is CASSVVRDSTGELFF. CDR3 DNA sequence: TGTGCCAGCAGCGTAGTACGGGACAGCACCGGGGAGCTGTTTTTT. The full variable domain, in which reference TRBV9 and TRBJ2-2 provide the parts outside the CDR3, is DSGVTQTPKHLITATGQRVTLRCSPRSGDLSVYWYQQSLDQGLQFLIQYYNGEERAKGNILERFSAQQFPDLHSELNLSSLELGDSALYFCASSVVRDSTGELFFGEGSRLTVL.

This clone was seen just once. The chain recombines TRBV7-9 with TRBJ2-7, with 8 bases lining up with TRBD2. J lost 4 bases, V lost 1 base, and 9 bases had no gene match. The CDR3 is made up of 16 amino acids. Germline-derived CDR1 and CDR2 are SEHNR and FQNEAQ (reference sequence). CDR3 nucleotides: TGTGCCAGCAGCTTAGTTCGCGGGGGGACCGCATACGAGCAGTACTTC. The encoded protein is CASSLVRGGTAYEQYF.

This chain joins TRBV4-2 and TRBJ2-7; 9 bases align to TRBD2. J was trimmed by 2 bases and V by 2 bases; bases with no gene match: 4. The CDR3 has 15 amino acids. Germline loops: CDR1 LGHNA, CDR2 YNFKEQ. The CDR3 loop reads CASSQRTSEAYEQYF. CDR3 in DNA: TGTGCCAGCAGCCAAAGGACTAGCGAAGCCTACGAGCAGTACTTC.

The CDR3 coding sequence is TGTGCCAGCAGCCAAAACAGGGGAGCTAATGAAAAACTGTTTTTT. As protein: CASSQNRGANEKLFF. The chain recombines TRBV4-2 with TRBJ1-4, with 7 nucleotides matching TRBD1. CDR3 length: 15 amino acids. V trimming: 2 bases; J trimming: 3 bases; junction bases outside the gene matches: 3. In germline, CDR1 is LGHNA, CDR2 YNFKEQ.